The clone carrying this T cell receptor (beta chain) was seen a few times. CDR3 length: 12 residues. Trimming left V 4 bases short and J 8 bases short, with 10 bases between. Germline values: CDR1 SGHRS, CDR2 YFSETQ. A TCRbeta library incorporating unique molecular identifiers was prepared. TCRdb re-called the PCR reads through MiXCR, storing one row per CDR3 protein. This table has a few hundred thousand distinct CDR3 sequences, about 16% appearing once. This sample is drawn from a study of T-cell reconstitution after alpha-beta-depleted transplantation in children. The V call is TRBV5-1, the J call TRBJ2-1, with D maybe TRBD2 (6 bases). The specimen comprised PBMCs from the stem cell graft donor, sampled from the stem cell graft. This clonotype originated in a human donor who donated a stem cell graft to a child with acute lymphoblastic leukemia. CDR3 nucleotide sequence: TGCGCCAGCAGCCCGACGGGGGATGAGCAGTTCTTC. This encodes CASSPTGDEQFF.